The 24 T cell receptor beta chains below come from one sample, sequenced in a study of cytomegalovirus exposure and HLA in healthy donors. 60 Vbeta and 13 Jbeta primers were used in PCR. Generated by immunoSEQ multiplex PCR, the TCRdb table keeps only in-frame clones and is missing some. Here the sample spans about 190,000 clones, more than 75% being singletons. The sequenced material came from PBMCs. The receptors were sampled from a woman in her late teens or twenties in good health and CMV-seronegative.

The chain recombines TRBV5-1 with TRBJ1-1; a weak D match, TRBD1 (5 bases). This CDR3 region has 13 residues. Trimming took 0 bases from V and 9 from J, leaving 12 bases between them. Germline CDR1 reads SGHRS; CDR2 reads YFSETQ. The DNA for the CDR3 is TGCGCCAGCAGCTTGGCCGGGGGGGATAAAGCTTTCTTT. Translated: CASSLAGGDKAFF. Looking up the rest from reference TRBV5-1 and TRBJ1-1 gives the full variable domain: KAGVTQTPRYLIKTRGQQVTLSCSPISGHRSVSWYQQTPGQGLQFLFEYFSETQRNKGNFPGRFSGRQFSNSRSEMNVSTLELGDSALYLCASSLAGGDKAFFGQGTRLTVV.

This chain joins TRBV6-5 and TRBJ2-7, with 8 bases matching TRBD1. This CDR3 spans 14 amino acids. With V trimmed by 6 bases and J by 5 bases, 9 bases remained unmatched. CDR1 and CDR2 from the germline V gene are MNHEY and SVGAGI. The CDR3: CASRSRQGSHEQYF. The CDR3 bases are TGTGCCAGCAGGTCGCGACAGGGGAGCCACGAGCAGTACTTC.

The CDR3 DNA reads TGCGCCAGCAGCTTGGACGGGACAGCAAGCTCCTATAATTCACCCCTCCACTTT. Amino acids: CASSLDGTASSYNSPLHF. This chain joins TRBV5-1 and TRBJ1-6, with 7 bases matching TRBD1. V trimming: 0 bases; J trimming: 0 bases; junction bases outside the gene matches: 6. Germline assignment: CDR1 SGHRS and CDR2 YFSETQ. This CDR3 has 18 residues.

This clone appeared a few times. The chain employs TRBV5-4 and TRBJ2-7; 8 nucleotides match TRBD2. J lost 4 bases, V lost 2 bases, and 8 bases had no gene match. The CDR3 has 15 residues. Germline CDR1 and CDR2: SGHNT and YYREEE (reference sequence). This CDR3 is CASSFDPAGGYEQYF. CDR3 nucleotides: TGTGCCAGCAGCTTCGACCCGGCGGGGGGTTACGAGCAGTACTTC.

The V call is TRBV28, the J call TRBJ1-2; no firm D call. Between the trimmed V and J ends, which lost 4 bases and 0 bases, there was a span of 18 bases. This CDR3 has 17 residues. Germline V gene sequence: CDR1 MDHEN, CDR2 SYDVKM. This CDR3 is CASSSEEQVLANYGYTF. The CDR3 DNA reads TGTGCCAGCAGTTCAGAAGAGCAGGTTTTAGCTAACTATGGCTACACCTTC.

V and J are TRBV7-3 and TRBJ2-3, with 7 positions matching TRBD2. The CDR3 extends over 15 amino acids. Losses at the gene ends were 1 base for V and 2 bases for J; bases not matched to a gene: 3. Germline V CDR1 and CDR2: SGHTA, FQGTGA. CDR3 DNA: TGTGCCAGCAGCTTAAGAGGGAGGGTCACAGATACGCAGTATTTT. Protein: CASSLRGRVTDTQYF.

The CDR3 DNA reads as TGTGCCAGCTATGGACAGGCACGCGAGACCCAGTACTTC. It codes for CASYGQARETQYF. The rearrangement uses TRBV2 and TRBJ2-5; 7 bases line up with TRBD1. Germline values: CDR1 SNHLY, CDR2 FYNNEI. V was clipped by 8 bases and J by 5 bases; unmatched bases: 8. CDR3 length equals 13 residues.

This chain links TRBV19 with TRBJ2-7; D is possibly TRBD2 (6 bases). Germline V gene sequence: CDR1 LNHDA, CDR2 SQIVND (reference sequence). V was trimmed by 6 bases and J by 2 bases, leaving 14 bases between them. This CDR3 has 14 amino acids. DNA of the CDR3: TGTGCCAGTAGCTGGAGGGACGGCCCCTACGAGCAGTACTTC. The encoded protein is CASSWRDGPYEQYF. Full variable domain (missing parts from reference TRBV19 and TRBJ2-7): DGGITQSPKYLFRKEGQNVTLSCEQNLNHDAMYWYRQDPGQGLRLIYYSQIVNDFQKGDIAEGYSVSREKKESFPLTVTSAQKNPTAFYLCASSWRDGPYEQYFGPGTRLTVT.

The chain combines TRBV27 with TRBJ1-1, with 11 nucleotides matching TRBD1. The CDR3 extends over 16 amino acids. The germline CDR1 and CDR2 sequences are MNHEY and SMNVEV (reference sequence). V trimming: 6 bases; J trimming: 0 bases; junction bases outside the gene matches: 6. For the CDR3, the DNA is TGTGCCAGCAGCCAGGACAGGGGGCACATGAACACTGAAGCTTTCTTT. It encodes CASSQDRGHMNTEAFF.

On this clone itself: An end of the junction differs from the germline gene, which may be a read error. This chain joins TRBV7-9 and TRBJ1-5; 7 nucleotides match TRBD1. There are 14 residues in the CDR3. The V gene's germline CDR1 is SEHNR and CDR2 FQNEAQ (reference sequence). DNA of the CDR3: TGTTCCAGCAGCCGTACAGGGGTGGATCAGCCCCAGCATTTT. The encoded protein is CSSSRTGVDQPQHF.

The V call is TRBV19, the J call TRBJ2-2, with 12 bases aligning to TRBD2. The CDR3 loop spans 15 amino acids. Unmatched junction bases numbered 3, after V lost 10 bases and J lost 0 bases. Germline V gives CDR1 LNHDA, CDR2 SQIVND (reference sequence). The CDR3 bases are TGTGCCACCAGACTAGCGGGAGCGAACACCGGGGAGCTGTTTTTT. Amino acid sequence: CATRLAGANTGELFF.

This chain links TRBV27 with TRBJ1-2, with 9 bases identical to TRBD1. The germline V gene has CDR1 MNHEY and CDR2 SMNVEV (reference sequence). The CDR3 length is 16 residues. Trimming took 1 base from V and 1 from J; bases not matched to a gene: 4. CDR3 sequence reads: CASSLWGTGLNYGYTF. The CDR3 DNA follows: TGTGCCAGCAGTTTATGGGGGACAGGGCTTAACTATGGCTACACCTTC.

The V gene is TRBV5-1, the J gene TRBJ2-2; D ambiguous. V lost 6 bases and J lost 3, with 9 bases in between. CDR1 and CDR2 from the germline V gene are SGHRS and YFSETQ. This CDR3 contains 13 residues. The CDR3 DNA sequence: TGCGCCAGCATCCACACGTACACCGGGGAGCTGTTTTTT. Translation: CASIHTYTGELFF.

The genes are TRBV7-9 and TRBJ1-1, with a possible D match to TRBD1 (6 bases). Trimming removed 1 base from V and 5 bases from J, with 11 bases in between. CDR3 length equals 14 residues. Germline CDR1 SEHNR, CDR2 FQNEAQ (reference sequence). The CDR3 protein is CASSLEDSPTEAFF. In DNA, the CDR3 is TGTGCCAGCAGCTTAGAGGACAGTCCTACTGAAGCTTTCTTT. The entire variable domain, with the rest obtained from reference TRBV7-9 and TRBJ1-1, is as follows: DTGVSQNPRHKITKRGQNVTFRCDPISEHNRLYWYRQTLGQGPEFLTYFQNEAQLEKSRLLSDRFSAERPKGSFSTLEIQRTEQGDSAMYLCASSLEDSPTEAFFGQGTRLTVV.

The gene calls are TRBV11-2 and TRBJ1-1; 10 bases are a match to TRBD1. There are 17 residues in the CDR3. Germline CDR1 is SGHAT and CDR2 is FQNNGV. With V trimmed by 4 bases and J by 8 bases, 16 bases remained unmatched. The CDR3 reads CASSSQRQGALGPEAFF. DNA of the CDR3: TGTGCCAGCAGCTCACAGCGACAGGGGGCGCTTGGTCCCGAAGCTTTCTTT.

The genes are TRBV11-2 and TRBJ2-7; maybe TRBD2 (6 bases). Germline V gene data show CDR1 as SGHAT and CDR2 as FQNNGV. The CDR3 is 18 amino acids. Trimming pared 5 bases from V and 1 base from J, leaving 24 bases between. CDR3 in amino acids: CASSIRRGLAYFSYEQYF. In DNA form, the CDR3 reads TGTGCCAGCAGCATCCGGCGTGGGCTAGCGTATTTTTCCTACGAGCAGTACTTC.

This clone was recorded once. The chain couples TRBV5-1 to TRBJ2-3; D gene unclear. V lost 4 bases to trimming and J lost 4 bases, with 19 bases between them. CDR1 is SGHRS and CDR2 is YFSETQ in the germline V gene. CDR3 length: 16 amino acids. The DNA of the CDR3 is TGCGCCAGCAGCCTTCTAATGGGCCAACCACCAGATACGCAGTATTTT. This codes for CASSLLMGQPPDTQYF.

This CDR3 reads CASSLARGQETQYF. The DNA of the CDR3 is TGCGCCAGCAGCTTGGCCCGGGGCCAAGAGACCCAGTACTTC. The rearrangement uses TRBV5-1 and TRBJ2-5, with D tentatively TRBD2 (5 bases). Germline CDR1 SGHRS, CDR2 YFSETQ. Trimming took off 0 bases at V and 1 base at J, with 7 bases between the two ends. CDR3 length: 14 amino acids.

CDR3 region: CASSTRRTGNQPQHF. CDR3 DNA: TGTGCCAGTAGTACCCGTAGGACGGGGAATCAGCCCCAGCATTTT. This chain links TRBV19 with TRBJ1-5; D is unresolved. V gave up 4 bases and J gave up 4 bases, with 14 bases separating them. This CDR3 comprises 15 residues. CDR1 is LNHDA, CDR2 SQIVND, per germline (reference sequence).

This chain links TRBV7-2 with TRBJ2-2; TRBD1 aligns across 9 bases. CDR1 and CDR2 from the germline V gene are SGHTA and FQGNSA. The CDR3 is made up of 16 amino acids. The ends lost 6 bases at V and 8 bases at J; junction bases unmatched: 13. CDR3 nucleotide sequence: TGTGCCAGCAGGCTACAGGGGGCCCGAACACCGGGGGAGCTGTTTTTT. It translates to CASRLQGARTPGELFF.

The chain recombines TRBV7-2 with TRBJ2-2; no reliable D call. Trimming left V 3 bases short and J 3 bases short, with 8 bases between. This CDR3 is 14 amino acids long. Germline assignment: CDR1 SGHTA and CDR2 FQGNSA. For the CDR3, the DNA is TGTGCCAGCAGCTTCGAAGCTTACACCGGGGAGCTGTTTTTT. Amino acids: CASSFEAYTGELFF.

This sequence joins TRBV5-1 and TRBJ1-4; D is unresolved. V was cut by 1 base and J by 8 bases, with 18 bases left in between. Germline loops: CDR1 SGHRS, CDR2 YFSETQ. The CDR3 length is 16 residues. CDR3 nucleotide sequence: TGCGCCAGCAGCTTGTACGGTGGAGACCCGGGGGAAAAACTGTTTTTT. This sequence encodes CASSLYGGDPGEKLFF.

This chain uses TRBV18 with TRBJ2-2, with D uncertain. The V end was cut by 6 bases, the J end by 4 bases, with 12 bases between. Germline V gives CDR1 KGHSH, CDR2 LQKENI. The CDR3 covers 14 residues. The CDR3 DNA is TGTGCCAGCTCTCGCGGCAGTGGCACCGGGGAGCTGTTTTTT. This codes for CASSRGSGTGELFF.

Worth noting for this clone: An end of the junction does not agree with germline; a read error may underlie this. V gene TRBV29-1 combines with J gene TRBJ1-3; 10 bases align to TRBD1. Germline values: CDR1 SQVTM, CDR2 ANQGSEA. This CDR3 contains 16 residues. The CDR3 coding sequence is TGCAGCGTCGAAGCCTGGACAGGGGGCTCTGGAAACACCATATATTTT. This encodes CSVEAWTGGSGNTIYF.